The 16 T cell receptor beta chains presented below share a single source sample, sequenced in a study of shared clonotypes between healthy human individuals. Sequenced by immunoSEQ multiplex PCR; TCRdb stores in-frame clones only, minus some. Among roughly 2 million clones listed, approximately 95% were seen once. Positively selected for CCR7, the CD45RO-negative cells used as naive CD8 cells excluded terminally differentiated effector memory CD45RA+ cells. The source material was naive CD8+ T cells sorted from blood. The source of these receptors is a young man in good health.

The V gene is TRBV5-6, the J gene TRBJ2-1, with TRBD1 matching over 8 bases. After removal of 4 bases from V and 8 bases from J, the junction contained 5 bases not matched to a gene. The CDR3 runs to 13 residues. Germline V gene lookup returns CDR1 SGHDT and CDR2 YYEEEE. CDR3 sequence: CASSLSGGYEQFF. The CDR3 DNA follows: TGTGCCAGCAGCCTCTCAGGGGGCTATGAGCAGTTCTTC.

The V call is TRBV4-3, the J call TRBJ2-2; TRBD2 matches at 9 bases. The CDR3 has 17 residues. V shed 0 bases, J shed 4 bases, and the junction held 6 bases outside the gene matches. CDR1 and CDR2 from the germline V gene are LGHNA and YSLEER. CDR3 loop: CASSQDMAGGGTGELFF. The CDR3 DNA sequence: TGCGCCAGCAGCCAAGATATGGCGGGAGGGGGCACCGGGGAGCTGTTTTTT.

The rearrangement links TRBV9 to TRBJ2-3; 9 positions match TRBD2. Per germline, CDR1 SGDLS and CDR2 YYNGEE. This CDR3 is built from 17 residues. Trimming took 3 bases from V and 0 from J; bases not matched to a gene: 8. The CDR3 region has the DNA TGTGCCAGCAGCGCCTCCGGGACTAGCTATAGCACAGATACGCAGTATTTT. It specifies CASSASGTSYSTDTQYF.

The V call is TRBV5-6, the J call TRBJ1-1; no clear D gene. This CDR3 comprises 12 residues. From germline, CDR1 is SGHDT and CDR2 YYEEEE. The V and J ends lost 7 bases and 1 base respectively, with 8 bases between them. CDR3 DNA: TGTGCCAGCGCCGCAGAGAACACTGAAGCTTTCTTT. This sequence encodes CASAAENTEAFF.

This chain uses TRBV7-6 with TRBJ2-5; 7 nucleotides align to TRBD1. Germline CDR1 and CDR2: SGHVS and FNYEAQ. The J segment lost 0 bases and the V segment lost 6 bases, leaving 4 bases of the junction unmatched. CDR3 length: 14 residues. CDR3 protein: CASSLDRYQETQYF. CDR3 nucleotide sequence: TGTGCCAGCAGTCTGGACAGGTACCAAGAGACCCAGTACTTC.

This chain links TRBV28 with TRBJ2-3; D might be TRBD2 (5 bases). The germline V and J ends were trimmed by 3 bases and 5 bases, with 12 bases remaining between them. CDR1 is MDHEN, CDR2 SYDVKM, per germline. There are 14 residues in the CDR3. CDR3 bases: TGTGCCAGCAGTTTCGGACCAGCGGTAGATACGCAGTATTTT. As protein: CASSFGPAVDTQYF.

V gene TRBV5-6 combines with J gene TRBJ2-5, with TRBD1 as a possible D gene (5 bases). Deletions cut 2 bases from V and 5 bases from J, with 16 bases between. Germline loops: CDR1 SGHDT, CDR2 YYEEEE. CDR3 size: 15 residues. The CDR3 nucleotides are TGTGCCAGCAGCTTTGTCTCGGCAGGGTGGGAGACCCAGTACTTC. This codes for CASSFVSAGWETQYF.

CDR3 sequence: CASSYSGTPQYF. Here the CDR3 DNA reads TGTGCCAGCAGCTATTCCGGGACTCCGCAGTATTTT. This sequence joins TRBV11-2 and TRBJ2-3, with TRBD2 as a possible D gene (6 bases). Trimming took off 4 bases at V and 10 bases at J, with 12 bases between the two ends. CDR1 is SGHAT and CDR2 is FQNNGV in the germline V gene. CDR3 size: 12 residues. Complete variable domain (other parts from reference TRBV11-2 and TRBJ2-3): EAGVAQSPRYKIIEKRQSVAFWCNPISGHATLYWYQQILGQGPKLLIQFQNNGVVDDSQLPKDRFSAERLKGVDSTLKIQPAKLEDSAVYLCASSYSGTPQYFGPGTRLTVL.

This chain links TRBV7-9 with TRBJ2-2, with 7 bases fitting TRBD2. Trimming cost V 5 bases and J 7 bases; bases outside gene matches: 7. Germline V CDR1 and CDR2: SEHNR, FQNEAQ (reference sequence). There are 14 residues in the CDR3. The CDR3 nucleotides are TGTGCCAGCAGCCCCGAAGGACTAGTCGGGGAGCTGTTTTTT. It specifies CASSPEGLVGELFF.

The chain links TRBV7-9 to TRBJ1-2; D not certain. CDR1 and CDR2 (germline): SEHNR, FQNEAQ (reference sequence). Trimming stripped 5 bases from V and 2 bases from J, with 15 bases between. CDR3 length: 15 amino acids. CDR3 residues: CASSLEHQRNYGYTF. Here the CDR3 DNA reads TGTGCCAGCAGCCTCGAACACCAGAGAAACTATGGCTACACCTTC.

The J gene is TRBJ2-3, the V gene TRBV4-2; D uncertain. In germline, CDR1 is LGHNA, CDR2 YNFKEQ. This CDR3 contains 12 residues. V lost 1 base and J 5 bases, leaving 4 bases between the germline ends. CDR3 bases: TGTGCCAGCAGCCAAGGAGAAGATACGCAGTATTTT. Protein sequence: CASSQGEDTQYF.

The rearrangement joins TRBV15 to TRBJ2-6, with D perhaps being TRBD1 or TRBD2 (5 bases each). CDR3 size: 18 residues. The V end lost 4 bases, the J end lost 0 bases, and 16 bases lay between the germline ends. Germline CDR1 LNHNV, CDR2 YYDKDF (reference sequence). CDR3 residues: CATSIPGRQNSGANVLTF. The CDR3 region has the DNA TGTGCCACCAGCATACCGGGACGCCAAAACTCTGGGGCCAACGTCCTGACTTTC.

The chain couples TRBV7-9 to TRBJ2-5; D may be TRBD2 (7 bases). Germline-derived CDR1 and CDR2 are SEHNR and FQNEAQ (reference sequence). V lost 2 bases, J lost 5 bases, and 15 bases lay in between. CDR3 size: 15 residues. CDR3 sequence reads: CASSLNGGASETQYF. CDR3 sequence (DNA): TGTGCCAGCAGCTTAAATGGGGGGGCGAGTGAGACCCAGTACTTC.

This clone was detected once. The chain's CDR3 is CASSQAVIGGSSYNEQFF. The DNA for the CDR3 is TGTGCCAGCAGCCAAGCCGTCATTGGCGGTAGCTCCTACAATGAGCAGTTCTTC. The chain links TRBV4-2 to TRBJ2-1; D is undetermined. V lost 1 base and J 0 bases, leaving 16 bases between the germline ends. This CDR3 has 18 residues. The V gene's germline CDR1 is LGHNA and CDR2 YNFKEQ.

The chain couples TRBV28 to TRBJ2-7; D is possibly TRBD1 (6 bases). CDR1 is MDHEN and CDR2 is SYDVKM in the germline V gene. The CDR3 totals 15 residues. V gave up 7 bases and J gave up 3 bases, with 19 bases separating them. CDR3 bases: TGTGCCAGCACTGACCGCCGCAGGGGTGGCTACGAGCAGTACTTC. Protein: CASTDRRRGGYEQYF.

J is TRBJ2-7 and V is TRBV6-4; 8 bases agree with TRBD1. J was trimmed by 3 bases and V by 9 bases; bases with no gene match: 7. CDR3 size: 13 residues. Germline CDR1 is MRHNA and CDR2 is SNTAGT. Here the CDR3 DNA reads TGTGCCAGAAGGAACAGGGGGATCTACGAGCAGTACTTC. Its translation: CARRNRGIYEQYF.